A selection of T cell receptor beta chains follows, all from one sample in a study of cytomegalovirus exposure and HLA in healthy donors. TCRdb keeps only in-frame clones here, not all; method: immunoSEQ multiplex PCR. The data hold about 150,000 clones, with over 75% observed a single time. Sequencing was done on a sample of PBMCs. The receptor set was obtained from a man between 25 and 39 years old in good health and CMV-seropositive. The CDR3 runs from the conserved cysteine through the conserved F or W. The D gene is left open where the match is weak. Clone size is shown for a subset of rows, as once, few, many or a class of expanded clone.

d_call,j_call,v_call,clone_size,cdr3_nt,cdr3_aa
.,TRBJ2-5,TRBV6-1,.,TGTGCCAGCAGGTTTCAAGGGACAAGGAGGGAGACCCAGTACTTC,CASRFQGTRRETQYF
.,TRBJ2-7,TRBV29-1,.,TGCAGCGTTGTCAGGTCAGCAGGCCCCTACGAGCAGTACTTC,CSVVRSAGPYEQYF
.,TRBJ1-2,TRBV5-1,.,TGCGCCAGCAGCTTGGGTTCGAGGGGCTACACCTTC,CASSLGSRGYTF
TRBD2,TRBJ2-7,TRBV27,few,TGTGCCAGCAGCCTTAGCGGGTACCACTACGAGCAGTACTTC,CASSLSGYHYEQYF
TRBD1,TRBJ2-3,TRBV5-6,.,TGTGCCAGCAGCTTCCCCCGGACAGGGTGGACAGATACGCAGTATTTT,CASSFPRTGWTDTQYF
.,TRBJ2-3,TRBV5-6,.,TGTGCCAGCAGCTTGGGGCCAGGGCGGAGCACAGATACGCAGTATTTT,CASSLGPGRSTDTQYF
.,TRBJ1-5,TRBV6-5,.,TGTGCCAGCAGTAGCTCGGGGGGGGGTGGGCAGCCCCAGCATTTT,CASSSSGGGGQPQHF
TRBD1,TRBJ2-5,TRBV6-6,.,TGTGCCAGTGGAGGACAGGGTGAACCAGAGACCCAGTACTTC,CASGGQGEPETQYF
TRBD2,TRBJ2-7,TRBV6-4,.,TGTGCCAGCAGTGACCTTAGCGGGGGGACCTCGGGGGAGCAGTACTTC,CASSDLSGGTSGEQYF
TRBD2,TRBJ2-1,TRBV7-9,.,TGTGCCAGCAGAATCTTAGCGGGCGGCAATGAGCAGTTCTTC,CASRILAGGNEQFF
.,TRBJ2-7,TRBV5-1,.,TGCGCCAGCAGCTTTTTGCAGGGCTCCTACGAGCAGTACTTC,CASSFLQGSYEQYF
.,TRBJ2-1,TRBV19,.,TGTGCCAGTAGTATAGAGTTCCCAAACAATGAGCAGTTCTTC,CASSIEFPNNEQFF
.,TRBJ2-1,TRBV9,.,TGTGCCAGCAGCGTAGGCAGAAGCTCCTACAATGAGCAGTTCTTC,CASSVGRSSYNEQFF
.,TRBJ1-1,TRBV14,.,TGTGCCAGCAGCCATGCCGCGGGCACTGAAGCTTTCTTT,CASSHAAGTEAFF
TRBD2,TRBJ2-7,TRBV7-9,.,TGTGCCAGCAGCTTAAGGACTAGCGGGTCCTACGAGCAGTACTTC,CASSLRTSGSYEQYF
TRBD1,TRBJ1-1,TRBV11-1,.,TGTGCCAGCAGCGGGGGGGGGACAGGAGGGAACACTGAAGCTTTCTTT,CASSGGGTGGNTEAFF
.,TRBJ2-7,TRBV29-1,.,TGCAGCGTTGACGTAGACAATACCTACGAGCAGTACTTC,CSVDVDNTYEQYF
.,TRBJ1-6,TRBV11-2,.,TGTGCCAGCAGCTTAGAAGGGCACGGGGATTCACCCCTCCACTTT,CASSLEGHGDSPLHF
TRBD1,TRBJ1-2,TRBV28,few,TGTGCCAGCTACCCGGGAGGGGGCGGCTACACCTTC,CASYPGGGGYTF
.,TRBJ2-5,TRBV30,.,TGTGCCTGGAGCCCCGGGGGTACCCAGTACTTC,CAWSPGGTQYF
TRBD1,TRBJ1-5,TRBV10-3,few,TGTGCCATCAGTGAGGAAGGGACAGGGATTCAGCCCCAGCATTTT,CAISEEGTGIQPQHF
TRBD2,TRBJ2-2,TRBV5-4,.,TGTGCCAGCAGCGGGACTAGCGCTCCCGGGGAGCTGTTTTTT,CASSGTSAPGELFF
.,TRBJ2-5,TRBV5-1,.,TGCGCCAGCAGCTTCCAATTTGAAGAGACCCAGTACTTC,CASSFQFEETQYF
.,TRBJ1-5,TRBV6-1,.,TGTGCCAGCAGTGAAGCTGCGGGGGGCGGCAGCAATCAGCCCCAGCATTTT,CASSEAAGGGSNQPQHF
.,TRBJ2-4,TRBV6-1,.,TGTGCCAGCAGTGAAAAAGTCGGGGGAGCCAAAAACATTCAGTACTTC,CASSEKVGGAKNIQYF
TRBD1,TRBJ1-2,TRBV5-4,.,TGTGCCAGCAGCTTGGCCGAAGGGGGCGCCTATGGCTACACCTTC,CASSLAEGGAYGYTF
.,TRBJ1-3,TRBV19,.,TGTGCCAGTAGTACGTCGAGCTCTGGAAACACCATATATTTT,CASSTSSSGNTIYF
TRBD1,TRBJ2-7,TRBV30,.,TGTGCCTGGACCAAAAGACAGGGGGCGACGGGGGAGCAGTACTTC,CAWTKRQGATGEQYF
.,TRBJ1-4,TRBV6-5,.,TGTGCCAGCAGTTACTGGCCTCTGAATGAAAAACTGTTTTTT,CASSYWPLNEKLFF
.,TRBJ1-2,TRBV19,.,TGTGCCAGTAGTATAGTTCCGTATGGCTACACCTTC,CASSIVPYGYTF
.,TRBJ2-7,TRBV19,.,TGTGCCAGTAGTATAGCCAGGTACGACGAGCAGTACTTC,CASSIARYDEQYF
.,TRBJ1-5,TRBV7-9,.,TGTGCCAGCAGCTTTGAGGGTGTTCAGCCCCAGCATTTT,CASSFEGVQPQHF
TRBD1,TRBJ2-3,TRBV7-8,.,TGTGCCAGCAGCTTAGCGCTCGGGACAGGGGGCACAGATACGCAGTATTTT,CASSLALGTGGTDTQYF
TRBD1,TRBJ1-5,TRBV4-3,.,TGCGCCAGCAGCCCCCACAGGGGTTGGGATCAGCCCCAGCATTTT,CASSPHRGWDQPQHF
.,TRBJ2-1,TRBV10-1,few,TGCGCCAGCAGTGACACCGGGATCCTCTCCTACAATGAGCAGTTCTTC,CASSDTGILSYNEQFF
.,TRBJ1-2,TRBV2,.,TGTGCCAGCAGGGACTCCTACTATGGCTACACCTTC,CASRDSYYGYTF
TRBD1,TRBJ1-1,TRBV6-1,.,TGTGCCAGCAATGGACAGGTCCTCGACACTACTGAAGCTTTCTTT,CASNGQVLDTTEAFF
TRBD1,TRBJ2-2,TRBV28,.,TGTGCCAGCAGGACGACAGGGGCTTCATTGGCCGGGGAGCTGTTTTTT,CASRTTGASLAGELFF
.,TRBJ2-3,TRBV5-1,.,TGCGCCAGCAGCTCAGCGGGCCTCGTCACAGATACGCAGTATTTT,CASSSAGLVTDTQYF
TRBD2,TRBJ2-3,TRBV18,.,TGTGCCAGCTCACCCACTAGCGGGATAGGAACAGATACGCAGTATTTT,CASSPTSGIGTDTQYF
TRBD1,TRBJ2-5,TRBV6-1,.,TGTGCCAGCAGAGGGGACAGGTCCTTAGGGACCCAGTACTTC,CASRGDRSLGTQYF
.,TRBJ1-5,TRBV7-8,once,TGTGCCAGCAGGATGGGGGGGGATCAGCCCCAACATTTT,CASRMGGDQPQHF
TRBD1,TRBJ1-4,TRBV11-2,.,TGTGCCAGCAGCTTAGAGGGACAGGACGTAAATGAAAAACTGTTTTTT,CASSLEGQDVNEKLFF
.,TRBJ1-2,TRBV6-5,once,TGTGCCAGCAGTGCCAGGGAATTCGATGGCTACACCTTC,CASSAREFDGYTF
.,TRBJ2-7,TRBV10-2,.,TGCGCCAGCAGTGAAATGGGAGCGCTAGAGCAGTACTTC,CASSEMGALEQYF
.,TRBJ2-1,TRBV5-1,once,TGCGCCAGCAGCGGGGGACTTTACAATGAGCAGTTCTTC,CASSGGLYNEQFF
TRBD2,TRBJ2-1,TRBV9,once,TGTGCCAGCAGCGCGGGGACTAGCGTTGCTGAGCAGTTCTTC,CASSAGTSVAEQFF
.,TRBJ2-7,TRBV6-1,.,TGTGCCAGCAGTGAACGTGGACAGCTCGACGAGCAGTACTTC,CASSERGQLDEQYF
.,TRBJ2-7,TRBV7-9,.,TGTGCCAGCAGCTTTGAGGGTAGGTCCAACGAGCAGTACTTC,CASSFEGRSNEQYF
.,TRBJ1-2,TRBV28,.,TGTGCCATCCTGCCGGCGGGACTCTATGGCTACACCTTC,CAILPAGLYGYTF
TRBD2,TRBJ2-6,TRBV10-3,once,TGTGCCATCAGTGGGGCGGGGGCTGGGGCCAACGTCCTGACTTTC,CAISGAGAGANVLTF
.,TRBJ1-1,TRBV5-4,.,TGTGCCAGCAGCTTCGGGGTCGAGGCCACTGAAGCTTTCTTT,CASSFGVEATEAFF
TRBD1,TRBJ2-2,TRBV6-1,once,TGTGCCAGCAGTGGGGGACAGAAGAACACCGGGGAGCTGTTTTTT,CASSGGQKNTGELFF
.,TRBJ2-7,TRBV7-9,.,TGTGCCAGCAGTGTAAGGTCGCAGGGGTTCAACGAGCAGTACTTC,CASSVRSQGFNEQYF
TRBD1,TRBJ1-5,TRBV4-1,.,TGCGCCAGCAGCCAAGGACAGGGGGGGAATCAGCCCCAGCATTTT,CASSQGQGGNQPQHF
TRBD1,TRBJ2-7,TRBV4-1,.,TGCGCCAGCAGCCAAGCCCCCGGACAGGCCTACGAGCAGTACTTC,CASSQAPGQAYEQYF
.,TRBJ2-1,TRBV5-1,few,TGCGCCAGCAGCTTGGAACTTGTAGGAGCGGGACAGGATGAGCAGTTCTTC,CASSLELVGAGQDEQFF